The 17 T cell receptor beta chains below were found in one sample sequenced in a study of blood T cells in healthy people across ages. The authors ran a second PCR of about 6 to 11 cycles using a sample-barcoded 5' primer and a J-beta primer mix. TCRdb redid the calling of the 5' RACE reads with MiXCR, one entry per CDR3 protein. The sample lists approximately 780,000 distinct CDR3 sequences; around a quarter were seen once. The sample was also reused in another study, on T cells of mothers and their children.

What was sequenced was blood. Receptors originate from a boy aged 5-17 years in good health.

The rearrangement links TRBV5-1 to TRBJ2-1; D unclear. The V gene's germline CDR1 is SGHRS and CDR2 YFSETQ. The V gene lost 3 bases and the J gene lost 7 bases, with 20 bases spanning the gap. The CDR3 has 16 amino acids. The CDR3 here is CASSWGDSGLGNEQFF. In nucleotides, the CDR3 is TGCGCCAGCAGCTGGGGTGACTCAGGTCTAGGGAATGAGCAGTTCTTC.

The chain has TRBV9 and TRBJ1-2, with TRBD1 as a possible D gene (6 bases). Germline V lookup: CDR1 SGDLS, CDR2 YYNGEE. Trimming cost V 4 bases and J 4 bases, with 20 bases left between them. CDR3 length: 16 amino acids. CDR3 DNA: TGTGCCAGCAGCCCCACTCGACAGGATAGCCGCTATGGCTACACCTTC. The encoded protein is CASSPTRQDSRYGYTF.

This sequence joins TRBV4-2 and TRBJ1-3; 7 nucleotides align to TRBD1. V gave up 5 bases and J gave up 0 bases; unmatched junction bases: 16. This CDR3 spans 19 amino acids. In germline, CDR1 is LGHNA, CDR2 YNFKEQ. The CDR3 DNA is TGTGCCAGCAGCAAGAAGGGCCGGGACAGCCTTCACTCTGGAAACACCATATATTTT. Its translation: CASSKKGRDSLHSGNTIYF.

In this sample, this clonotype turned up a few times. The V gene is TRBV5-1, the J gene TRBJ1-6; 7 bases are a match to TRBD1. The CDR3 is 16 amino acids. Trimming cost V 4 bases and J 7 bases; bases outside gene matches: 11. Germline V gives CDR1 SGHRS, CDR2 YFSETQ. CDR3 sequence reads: CASSKGTAIRNSPLHF. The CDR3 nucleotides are TGCGCCAGCAGCAAAGGGACAGCCATAAGGAATTCACCCCTCCACTTT.

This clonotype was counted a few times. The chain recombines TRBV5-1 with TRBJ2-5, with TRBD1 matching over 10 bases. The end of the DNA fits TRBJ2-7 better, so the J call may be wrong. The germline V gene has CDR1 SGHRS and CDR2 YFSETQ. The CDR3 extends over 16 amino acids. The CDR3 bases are TGCGCCAGCAGCTTCACGGGACAGGGGTCAAGATACGAGCAGTACTTC. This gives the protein CASSFTGQGSRYEQYF.

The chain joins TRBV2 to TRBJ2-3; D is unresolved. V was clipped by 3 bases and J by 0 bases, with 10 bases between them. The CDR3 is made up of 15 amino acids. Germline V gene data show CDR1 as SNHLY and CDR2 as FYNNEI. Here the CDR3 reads CASSDFVRSTDTQYF. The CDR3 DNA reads TGTGCCAGCAGTGACTTTGTAAGAAGCACAGATACGCAGTATTTT.

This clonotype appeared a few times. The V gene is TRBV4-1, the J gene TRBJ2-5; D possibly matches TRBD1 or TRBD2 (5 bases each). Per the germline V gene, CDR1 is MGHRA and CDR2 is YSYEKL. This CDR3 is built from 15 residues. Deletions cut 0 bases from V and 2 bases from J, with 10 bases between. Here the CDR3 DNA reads TGCGCCAGCAGCCAAGAGGGCAGGGAGCAAGAGACCCAGTACTTC. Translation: CASSQEGREQETQYF.

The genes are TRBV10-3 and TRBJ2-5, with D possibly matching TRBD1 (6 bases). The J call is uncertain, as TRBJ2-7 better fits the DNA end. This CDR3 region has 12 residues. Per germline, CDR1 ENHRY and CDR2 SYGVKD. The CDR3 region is CAISADSYEQYF. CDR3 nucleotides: TGTGCCATCAGTGCGGACAGCTACGAGCAGTACTTC.

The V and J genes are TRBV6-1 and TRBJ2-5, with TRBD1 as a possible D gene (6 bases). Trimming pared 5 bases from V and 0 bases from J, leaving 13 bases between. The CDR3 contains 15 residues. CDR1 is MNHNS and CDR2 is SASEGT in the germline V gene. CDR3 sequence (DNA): TGTGCCAGCAGTCGAGACCCAGGGGACCAAGAGACCCAGTACTTC. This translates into CASSRDPGDQETQYF.

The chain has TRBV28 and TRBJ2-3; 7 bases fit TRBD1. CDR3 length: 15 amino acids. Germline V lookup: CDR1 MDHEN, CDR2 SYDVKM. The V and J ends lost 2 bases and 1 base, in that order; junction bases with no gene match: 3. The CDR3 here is CASSLRGLGTDTQYF. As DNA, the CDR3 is TGTGCCAGCAGTTTAAGGGGGCTCGGCACAGATACGCAGTATTTT.

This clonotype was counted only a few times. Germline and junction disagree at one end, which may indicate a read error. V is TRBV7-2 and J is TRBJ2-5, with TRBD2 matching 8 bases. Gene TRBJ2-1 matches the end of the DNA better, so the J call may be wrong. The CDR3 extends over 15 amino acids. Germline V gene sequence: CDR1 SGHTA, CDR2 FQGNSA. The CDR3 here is CANSWWGAGDIEQFF. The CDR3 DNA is TGTGCCAACAGCTGGTGGGGAGCGGGGGATATTGAGCAGTTCTTC.

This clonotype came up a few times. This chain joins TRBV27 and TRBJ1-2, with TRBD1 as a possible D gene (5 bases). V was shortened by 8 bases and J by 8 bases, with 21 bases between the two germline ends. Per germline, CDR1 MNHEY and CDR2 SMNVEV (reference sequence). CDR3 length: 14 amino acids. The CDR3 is CASGLGWGLGGYTF. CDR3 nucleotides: TGTGCCAGCGGGCTAGGTTGGGGACTCGGGGGCTACACCTTC.

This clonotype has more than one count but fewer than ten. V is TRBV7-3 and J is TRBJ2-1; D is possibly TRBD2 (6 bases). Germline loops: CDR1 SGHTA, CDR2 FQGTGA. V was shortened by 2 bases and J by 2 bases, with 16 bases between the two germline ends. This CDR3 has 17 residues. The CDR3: CASSLGGTLSPYNEQFF. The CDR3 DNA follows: TGTGCCAGCAGCTTAGGGGGGACGCTCAGTCCCTACAATGAGCAGTTCTTC.

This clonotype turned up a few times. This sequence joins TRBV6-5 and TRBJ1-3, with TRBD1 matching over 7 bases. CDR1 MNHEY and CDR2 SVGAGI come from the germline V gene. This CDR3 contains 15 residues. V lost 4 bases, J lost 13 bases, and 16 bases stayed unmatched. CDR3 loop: CASSSLRDRARGIYF. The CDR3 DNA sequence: TGTGCCAGCAGTTCTCTCCGGGACAGAGCAAGGGGGATATATTTT.

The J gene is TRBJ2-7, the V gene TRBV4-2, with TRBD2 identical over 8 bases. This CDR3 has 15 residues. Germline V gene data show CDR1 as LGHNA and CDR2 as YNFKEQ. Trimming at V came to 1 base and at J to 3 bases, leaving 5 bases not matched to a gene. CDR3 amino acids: CASSQVSGGGYEQYF. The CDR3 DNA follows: TGTGCCAGCAGCCAAGTATCCGGGGGGGGCTACGAGCAGTACTTC.

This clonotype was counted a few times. The CDR3 DNA follows: TGCGCCAGCAGCTACCCCGGGACAGCCTACAATGAGCAGTTCTTC. It encodes CASSYPGTAYNEQFF. This chain uses TRBV5-1 with TRBJ2-1, with 7 bases identical to TRBD1. J lost 2 bases, V lost 3 bases, and 5 bases had no gene match. Germline V gene data show CDR1 as SGHRS and CDR2 as YFSETQ. The CDR3 consists of 15 residues. The whole variable domain, remainder taken from reference TRBV5-1 and TRBJ2-1, is KAGVTQTPRYLIKTRGQQVTLSCSPISGHRSVSWYQQTPGQGLQFLFEYFSETQRNKGNFPGRFSGRQFSNSRSEMNVSTLELGDSALYLCASSYPGTAYNEQFFGPGTRLTVL.

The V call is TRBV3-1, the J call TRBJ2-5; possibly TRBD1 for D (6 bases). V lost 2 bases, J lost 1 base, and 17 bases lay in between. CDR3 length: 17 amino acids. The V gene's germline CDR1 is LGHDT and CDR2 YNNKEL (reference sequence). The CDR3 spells CASSQSGFGTRQETQYF. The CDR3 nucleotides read TGTGCCAGCAGCCAATCGGGTTTCGGGACACGCCAAGAGACCCAGTACTTC.